These T cell receptor beta chains were read from a single sample in a study of PD-1 blockade in classical Hodgkin lymphoma. Some clones are missing from TCRdb's copy, which holds only in-frame ones; the method was immunoSEQ multiplex PCR. The sample comprises just over 50,000 clones, around 78% of which are singletons, and about 15% rests with the top ten. Sequencing used peripheral blood mononuclear cells (PBMCs), obtained before the second cycle of nivolumab. The receptor source for this set is a human donor with classical Hodgkin lymphoma. Each CDR3 is given with its conserved first and last residue. D genes are given only for firm matches. Clone sizes are given selectively: once, few, many, or a class where the clone is expanded.

TRBV7-9	TRBJ1-2	-	few	CASSPQVSYGYTF	TGTGCCAGCAGCCCACAGGTATCCTATGGCTACACCTTC
TRBV5-1	TRBJ2-7	TRBD2	-	CASSDPGLAEKSSSYEQYF	TGCGCCAGCAGCGATCCGGGACTAGCGGAAAAATCGAGCTCCTACGAGCAGTACTTC
TRBV19	TRBJ2-5	TRBD1	once	CASSTRQGETQYF	TGTGCCAGTAGTACTAGACAGGGAGAGACCCAGTACTTC
TRBV30	TRBJ1-2	-	-	CAWTGGGYGYTF	TGTGCCTGGACAGGCGGGGGGTATGGCTACACCTTC
TRBV7-2	TRBJ1-4	TRBD1	-	CASSRGQANEKLFF	TGTGCCAGCAGCCGGGGACAGGCAAATGAAAAACTGTTTTTT
TRBV5-1	TRBJ2-7	-	-	CASSSGLGSYEQYF	TGCGCCAGTTCCTCCGGATTAGGCTCCTACGAGCAGTACTTC
TRBV11-2	TRBJ2-3	TRBD1	-	CASSPWTGIRTDTQYF	TGTGCCAGCAGCCCTTGGACAGGGATACGCACAGATACGCAGTATTTT
TRBV7-6	TRBJ2-1	-	-	CASSQFEDRSYNEQFF	TGTGCCAGCAGCCAATTCGAAGACAGGTCCTACAATGAGCAGTTCTTC
TRBV7-9	TRBJ1-5	-	-	CASSLVNQPQHF	TGTGCCAGCAGCTTAGTGAATCAGCCCCAGCATTTT
TRBV27	TRBJ2-7	TRBD2	once	CASTVSPSGRVDEQYF	TGTGCCAGCACCGTAAGCCCTAGCGGGAGGGTGGACGAGCAGTACTTC
TRBV14	TRBJ2-2	TRBD2	-	CASSQVAGDTGELFF	TGTGCCAGCAGCCAAGTAGCGGGGGACACCGGGGAGCTGTTTTTT
TRBV9	TRBJ2-1	-	-	CASSVRPGVGDEQFF	TGTGCCAGCAGCGTACGACCGGGGGTTGGGGATGAGCAGTTCTTC
TRBV6-6	TRBJ2-7	-	-	CASSYSDGYEQYF	TGTGCCAGCAGTTACTCGGACGGCTACGAGCAGTACTTC
TRBV30	TRBJ2-3	-	-	CALSQLTDTQYF	TGTGCCCTCTCTCAACTCACAGATACGCAGTATTTT
TRBV30	TRBJ2-7	TRBD2	-	CAWFYPRALAGAPIYEQYF	TGTGCCTGGTTTTATCCCAGGGCACTAGCGGGAGCCCCCATCTACGAGCAGTACTTC
TRBV7-2	TRBJ2-6	-	-	CASSIQVRTSGANVLTF	TGTGCCAGCAGCATACAGGTCAGGACCTCTGGGGCCAACGTCCTGACTTTC
TRBV6-4	TRBJ2-2	-	-	CASSPGPNVGELFF	TGTGCCAGCAGCCCGGGACCGAACGTCGGGGAGCTGTTTTTT
TRBV18	TRBJ2-7	-	-	CASSPGTLSQYEQYF	TGTGCCAGCTCACCAGGGACTCTCTCTCAATACGAGCAGTACTTC
TRBV9	TRBJ1-4	-	-	CASSSSPGGGSNEKLFF	TGTGCCAGCAGCTCTTCACCCGGGGGGGGGAGTAATGAAAAACTGTTTTTT
TRBV12-5	TRBJ1-2	-	-	CASGLDVAPQIGYTF	TGTGCTAGTGGTTTGGATGTGGCCCCACAGATAGGCTACACCTTC
TRBV7-6	TRBJ1-4	TRBD1	-	CASSLGGQGAEKLFF	TGTGCCAGCAGCTTAGGGGGACAGGGGGCTGAAAAACTGTTTTTT
TRBV28	TRBJ2-2	-	-	CASSFLGGVAGELFF	TGTGCCAGCAGTTTTCTCGGGGGCGTTGCCGGGGAGCTGTTTTTT
TRBV15	TRBJ1-2	-	few	CATSRDRGEFYGYTF	TGTGCCACCAGCAGAGATCGAGGAGAGTTTTATGGCTACACCTTC
TRBV28	TRBJ1-1	-	-	CASSLGRNTEAFF	TGTGCCAGCAGTTTAGGGCGGAACACTGAAGCTTTCTTT
TRBV11-3	TRBJ1-2	-	few	CASSYGESGYTF	TGTGCCAGCAGCTACGGCGAGAGTGGCTACACCTTC